This T cell receptor (beta chain) was recorded in a study of blood T cell repertoires in COVID-19. Study-wide background: Sources were T cells, B-cell-depleted T cells, or PBMCs; the material itself was cDNA or gDNA.

Data came from immunoSEQ multiplex PCR; TCRdb stores just in-frame clones and leaves some out. This sample has 150,000 to 200,000 clones, with around 83% found just once. Trimming took 0 bases from V and 4 from J; bases not matched to a gene: 15. The CDR3 contains 19 residues. Germline CDR1 and CDR2: KGHSH and LQKENI. Sequenced: peripheral blood. V is TRBV18 and J is TRBJ2-1, with TRBD2 matching over 7 bases. This receptor was obtained from a woman between 65 and 79 years old with COVID-19, enrolled during active disease. The CDR3 DNA is TGTGCCAGCTCACCACCGCGCGGCGATGCCGAGCGGGGTTACAATGAGCAGTTCTTC. Protein: CASSPPRGDAERGYNEQFF.